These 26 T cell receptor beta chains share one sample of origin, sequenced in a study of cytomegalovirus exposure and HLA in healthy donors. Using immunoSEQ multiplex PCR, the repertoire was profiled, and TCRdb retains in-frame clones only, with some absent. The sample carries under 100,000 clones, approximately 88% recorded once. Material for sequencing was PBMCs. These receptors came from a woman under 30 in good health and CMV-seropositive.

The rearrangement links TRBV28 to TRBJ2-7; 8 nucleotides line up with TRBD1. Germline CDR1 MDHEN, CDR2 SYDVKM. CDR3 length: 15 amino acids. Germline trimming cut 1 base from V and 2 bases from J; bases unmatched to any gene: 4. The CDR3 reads CASSLSRGQAYEQYF. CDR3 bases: TGTGCCAGCAGTTTATCCAGGGGGCAGGCCTACGAGCAGTACTTC.

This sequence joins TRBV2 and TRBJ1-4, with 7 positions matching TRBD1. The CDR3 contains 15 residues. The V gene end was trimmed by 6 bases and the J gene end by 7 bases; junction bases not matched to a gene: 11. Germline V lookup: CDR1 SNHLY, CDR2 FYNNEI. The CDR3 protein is CASRTQGVIGEKLFF. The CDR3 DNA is TGTGCCAGCAGGACGCAGGGGGTCATCGGTGAAAAACTGTTTTTT.

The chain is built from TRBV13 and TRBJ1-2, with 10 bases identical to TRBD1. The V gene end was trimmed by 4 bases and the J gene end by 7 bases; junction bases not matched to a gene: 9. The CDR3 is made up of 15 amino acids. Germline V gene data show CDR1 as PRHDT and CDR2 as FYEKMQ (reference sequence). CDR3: CASSSRQGATGGYTF. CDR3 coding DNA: TGTGCCAGCAGCTCAAGACAGGGGGCAACGGGTGGCTACACCTTC. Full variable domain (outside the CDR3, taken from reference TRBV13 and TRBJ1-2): AAGVIQSPRHLIKEKRETATLKCYPIPRHDTVYWYQQGPGQDPQFLISFYEKMQSDKGSIPDRFSAQQFSDYHSELNMSSLELGDSALYFCASSSRQGATGGYTFGSGTRLTVV.

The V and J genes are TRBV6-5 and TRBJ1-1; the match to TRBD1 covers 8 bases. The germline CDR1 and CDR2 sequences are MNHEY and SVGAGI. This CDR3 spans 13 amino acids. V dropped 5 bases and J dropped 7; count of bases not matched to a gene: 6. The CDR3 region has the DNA TGTGCCAGCAGTCGCGGACAGGGCCATGAAGCTTTCTTT. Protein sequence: CASSRGQGHEAFF.

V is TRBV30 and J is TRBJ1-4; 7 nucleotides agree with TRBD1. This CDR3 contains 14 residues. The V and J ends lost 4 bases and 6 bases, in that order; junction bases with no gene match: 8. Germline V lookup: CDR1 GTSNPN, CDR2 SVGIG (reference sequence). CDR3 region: CAWTPMTGYEKLFF. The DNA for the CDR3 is TGTGCCTGGACCCCGATGACAGGGTATGAAAAACTGTTTTTT.

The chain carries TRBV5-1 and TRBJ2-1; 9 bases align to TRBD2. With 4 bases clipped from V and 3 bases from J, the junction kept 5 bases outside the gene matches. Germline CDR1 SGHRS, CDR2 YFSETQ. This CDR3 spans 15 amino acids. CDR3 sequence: CASSVSGGNYNEQFF. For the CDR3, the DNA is TGCGCCAGCAGCGTTAGCGGGGGAAACTACAATGAGCAGTTCTTC.

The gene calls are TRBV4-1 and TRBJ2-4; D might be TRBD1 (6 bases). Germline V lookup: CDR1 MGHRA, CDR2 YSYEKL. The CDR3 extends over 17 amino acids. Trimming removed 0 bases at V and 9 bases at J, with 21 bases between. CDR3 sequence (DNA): TGCGCCAGCAGCCAAGATAGGCAGGGGATTTTTGCTGGCATTCAGTACTTC. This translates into CASSQDRQGIFAGIQYF.

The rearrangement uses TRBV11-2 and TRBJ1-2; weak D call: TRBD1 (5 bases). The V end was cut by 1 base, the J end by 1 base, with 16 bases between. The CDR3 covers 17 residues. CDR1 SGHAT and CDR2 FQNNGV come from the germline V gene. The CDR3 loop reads CASSLGVGGNYNYGYTF. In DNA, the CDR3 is TGTGCCAGCAGCTTAGGGGTGGGGGGGAACTATAACTATGGCTACACCTTC. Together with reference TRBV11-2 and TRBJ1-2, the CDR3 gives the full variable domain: EAGVAQSPRYKIIEKRQSVAFWCNPISGHATLYWYQQILGQGPKLLIQFQNNGVVDDSQLPKDRFSAERLKGVDSTLKIQPAKLEDSAVYLCASSLGVGGNYNYGYTFGSGTRLTVV.

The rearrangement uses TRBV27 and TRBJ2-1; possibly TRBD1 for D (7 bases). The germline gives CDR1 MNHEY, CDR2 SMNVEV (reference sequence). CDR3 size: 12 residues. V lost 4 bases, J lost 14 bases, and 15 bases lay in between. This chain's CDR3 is CASSSPPRGEFF. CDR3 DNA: TGTGCCAGCAGTTCCCCACCCAGGGGGGAGTTCTTC.

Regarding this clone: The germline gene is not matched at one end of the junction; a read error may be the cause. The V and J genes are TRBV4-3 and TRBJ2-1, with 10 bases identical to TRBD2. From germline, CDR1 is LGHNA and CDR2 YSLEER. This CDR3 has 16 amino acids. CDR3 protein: CASSQEQRGGLNGQFF. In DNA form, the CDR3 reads TGCGCCAGCAGCCAAGAACAGCGGGGGGGCCTTAATGGGCAGTTCTTC.

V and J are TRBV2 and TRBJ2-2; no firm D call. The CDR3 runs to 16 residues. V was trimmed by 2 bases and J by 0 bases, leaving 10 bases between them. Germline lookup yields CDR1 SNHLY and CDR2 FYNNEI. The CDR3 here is CASSEWQLPNTGELFF. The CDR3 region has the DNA TGTGCCAGCAGTGAATGGCAGTTGCCGAACACCGGGGAGCTGTTTTTT.

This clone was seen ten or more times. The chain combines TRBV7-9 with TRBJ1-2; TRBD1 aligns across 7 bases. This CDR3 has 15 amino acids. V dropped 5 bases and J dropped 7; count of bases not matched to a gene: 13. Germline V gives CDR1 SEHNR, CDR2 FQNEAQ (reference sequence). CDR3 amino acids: CASSPGLDRVSGYTF. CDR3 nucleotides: TGTGCCAGCAGCCCCGGCCTAGACAGGGTGTCTGGCTACACCTTC. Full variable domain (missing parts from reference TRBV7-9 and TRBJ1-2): DTGVSQNPRHKITKRGQNVTFRCDPISEHNRLYWYRQTLGQGPEFLTYFQNEAQLEKSRLLSDRFSAERPKGSFSTLEIQRTEQGDSAMYLCASSPGLDRVSGYTFGSGTRLTVV.

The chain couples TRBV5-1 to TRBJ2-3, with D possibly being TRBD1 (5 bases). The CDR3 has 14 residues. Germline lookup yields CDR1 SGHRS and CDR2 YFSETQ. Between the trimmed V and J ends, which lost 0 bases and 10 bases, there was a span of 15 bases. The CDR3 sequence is CASSLDTGSYPQYF. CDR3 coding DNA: TGCGCCAGCAGCTTGGATACAGGCTCTTACCCGCAGTATTTT.

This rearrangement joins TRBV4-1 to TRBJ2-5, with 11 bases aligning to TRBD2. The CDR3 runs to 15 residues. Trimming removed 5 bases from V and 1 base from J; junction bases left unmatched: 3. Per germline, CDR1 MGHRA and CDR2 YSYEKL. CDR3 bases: TGCGCCAGCAGCTATAGCGGGGGGGTCCAAGAGACCCAGTACTTC. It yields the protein CASSYSGGVQETQYF.

CDR3 protein: CASSTKRGGYNEQFF. In nucleotides, the CDR3 is TGTGCCAGTAGTACCAAGCGGGGGGGTTACAATGAGCAGTTCTTC. V and J are TRBV19 and TRBJ2-1, with 10 bases aligning to TRBD2. Germline assignment: CDR1 LNHDA and CDR2 SQIVND (reference sequence). The V gene end was trimmed by 4 bases and the J gene end by 4 bases; junction bases not matched to a gene: 4. The CDR3 runs to 15 residues.

CDR3 coding DNA: TGTGCCAGTAGTGAACAGGGGGCGTACGAGCAGTACTTC. This encodes CASSEQGAYEQYF. This chain uses TRBV19 with TRBJ2-7, with 9 positions matching TRBD1. V shed 5 bases, J shed 4 bases, and the junction held 3 bases outside the gene matches. CDR1 and CDR2 (germline): LNHDA, SQIVND (reference sequence). The length of the CDR3 is 13 residues.

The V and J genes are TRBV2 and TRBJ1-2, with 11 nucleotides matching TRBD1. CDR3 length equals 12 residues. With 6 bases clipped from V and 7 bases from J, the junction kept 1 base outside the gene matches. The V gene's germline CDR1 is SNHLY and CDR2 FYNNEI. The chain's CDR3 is CASRDRGPGYTF. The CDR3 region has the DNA TGTGCCAGCAGGGACAGGGGGCCTGGCTACACCTTC.

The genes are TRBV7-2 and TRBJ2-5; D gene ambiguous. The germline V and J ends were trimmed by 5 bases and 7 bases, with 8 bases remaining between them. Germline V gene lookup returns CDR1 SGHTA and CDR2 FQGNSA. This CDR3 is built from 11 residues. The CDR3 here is CASSLQMTQYF. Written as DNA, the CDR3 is TGTGCCAGCAGCCTACAGATGACCCAGTACTTC.

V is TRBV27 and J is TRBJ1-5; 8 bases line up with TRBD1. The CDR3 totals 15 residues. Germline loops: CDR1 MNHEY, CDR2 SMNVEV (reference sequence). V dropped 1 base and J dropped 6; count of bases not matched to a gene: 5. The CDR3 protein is CASSLLQGGGQPQHF. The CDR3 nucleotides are TGTGCCAGCAGTTTATTACAGGGGGGTGGTCAGCCCCAGCATTTT.

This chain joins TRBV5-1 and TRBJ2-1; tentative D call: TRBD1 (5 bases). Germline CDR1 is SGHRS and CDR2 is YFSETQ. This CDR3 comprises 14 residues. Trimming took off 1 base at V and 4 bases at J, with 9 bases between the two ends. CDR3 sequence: CASSLSTEYNEQFF. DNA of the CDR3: TGCGCCAGCAGCTTGTCGACAGAATACAATGAGCAGTTCTTC. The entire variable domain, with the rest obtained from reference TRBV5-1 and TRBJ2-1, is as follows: KAGVTQTPRYLIKTRGQQVTLSCSPISGHRSVSWYQQTPGQGLQFLFEYFSETQRNKGNFPGRFSGRQFSNSRSEMNVSTLELGDSALYLCASSLSTEYNEQFFGPGTRLTVL.

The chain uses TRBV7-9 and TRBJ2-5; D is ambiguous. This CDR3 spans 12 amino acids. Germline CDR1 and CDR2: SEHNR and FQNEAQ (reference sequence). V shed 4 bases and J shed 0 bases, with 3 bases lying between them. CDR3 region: CASSSYQETQYF. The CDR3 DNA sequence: TGTGCCAGCAGCTCGTACCAAGAGACCCAGTACTTC.

The CDR3 here is CASSDATGGNIQYF. The DNA of the CDR3 is TGTGCCAGCAGTGACGCTACAGGGGGGAACATTCAGTACTTC. The chain combines TRBV6-1 with TRBJ2-4, with 8 bases identical to TRBD1. This CDR3 spans 14 amino acids. Germline V gene lookup returns CDR1 MNHNS and CDR2 SASEGT. Trimming at V came to 3 bases and at J to 7 bases, leaving 5 bases not matched to a gene.

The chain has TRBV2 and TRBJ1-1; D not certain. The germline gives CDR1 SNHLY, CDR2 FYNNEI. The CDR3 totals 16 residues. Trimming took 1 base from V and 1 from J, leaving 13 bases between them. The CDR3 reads CASSEGHTLQNTEAFF. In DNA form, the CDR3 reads TGTGCCAGCAGTGAAGGCCACACGCTCCAGAACACTGAAGCTTTCTTT. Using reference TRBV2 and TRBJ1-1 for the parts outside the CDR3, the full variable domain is EPEVTQTPSHQVTQMGQEVILRCVPISNHLYFYWYRQILGQKVEFLVSFYNNEISEKSEIFDDQFSVERPDGSNFTLKIRSTKLEDSAMYFCASSEGHTLQNTEAFFGQGTRLTVV.

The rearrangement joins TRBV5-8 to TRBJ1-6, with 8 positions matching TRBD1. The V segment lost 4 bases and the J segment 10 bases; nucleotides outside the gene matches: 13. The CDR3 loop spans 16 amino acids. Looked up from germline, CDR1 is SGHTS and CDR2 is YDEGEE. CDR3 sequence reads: CASSHQRTGRGSPLHF. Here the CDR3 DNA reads TGTGCCAGCAGCCATCAGAGGACAGGGCGTGGATCACCCCTCCACTTT.

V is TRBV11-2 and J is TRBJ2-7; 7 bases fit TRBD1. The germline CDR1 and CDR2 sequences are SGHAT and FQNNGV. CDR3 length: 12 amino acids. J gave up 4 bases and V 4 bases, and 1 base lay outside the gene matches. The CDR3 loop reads CASSSTGYEQYF. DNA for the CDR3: TGTGCCAGCAGCTCGACAGGGTACGAGCAGTACTTC.

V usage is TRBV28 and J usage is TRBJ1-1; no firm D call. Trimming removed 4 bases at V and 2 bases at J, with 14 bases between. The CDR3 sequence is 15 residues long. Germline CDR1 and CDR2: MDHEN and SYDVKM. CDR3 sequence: CASSSFGGVNTEAFF. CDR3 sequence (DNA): TGTGCCAGCAGTTCCTTTGGAGGAGTTAACACTGAAGCTTTCTTT.